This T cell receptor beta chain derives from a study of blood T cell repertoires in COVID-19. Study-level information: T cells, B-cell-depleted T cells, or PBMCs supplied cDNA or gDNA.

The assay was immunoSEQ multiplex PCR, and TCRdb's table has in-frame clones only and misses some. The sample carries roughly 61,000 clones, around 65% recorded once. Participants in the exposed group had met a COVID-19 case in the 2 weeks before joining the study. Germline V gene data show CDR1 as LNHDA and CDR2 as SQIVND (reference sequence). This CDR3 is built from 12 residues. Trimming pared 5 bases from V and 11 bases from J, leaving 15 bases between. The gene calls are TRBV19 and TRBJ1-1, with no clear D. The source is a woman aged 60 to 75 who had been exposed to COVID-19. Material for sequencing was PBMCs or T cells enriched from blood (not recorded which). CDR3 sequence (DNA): TGTGCCAGTAGTTCGAGCCTTCTGCGGGCTTTCTTT. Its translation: CASSSSLLRAFF.